The entry that follows covers one T cell receptor (beta chain) sequence. Under the authors' procedure: Estimates of nucleated cell counts were drawn from the amplification of reference gene primers. The data were produced by immunoSEQ multiplex PCR, yet TCRdb's version contains in-frame clones alone and is incomplete. V and J calls and clone size follow that table, whereas D and trimming were derived from the DNA. The sample shows 200,000 or so clones, roughly three quarters of them seen only once. This sample is drawn from a study of blood T cell repertoires in COVID-19. Whole-study context: The samples span acute and convalescent COVID-19 from the United States, Italy and Spain. T cells, B-cell-depleted T cells, or PBMCs provided the cDNA or gDNA that served as material.

The CDR3 contains 13 residues. Per the germline V gene, CDR1 is SNHLY and CDR2 is FYNNEI. Between the trimmed V and J ends, which lost 7 bases and 3 bases, there was a span of 12 bases. V usage is TRBV2 and J usage is TRBJ1-1; D gene ambiguous. The clonotype was recovered from a man aged 60 to 75 with active or convalescent COVID-19. The source material was peripheral blood. The CDR3, as DNA: TGTGCCAGCAATCTAGGGAGGGACACTGAAGCTTTCTTT. Protein product: CASNLGRDTEAFF.